This T cell receptor beta chain appears in the sequencing data of a study of T cells after somatic rescue of genetic block. TCRdb's copy holds only in-frame clones and misses some; the assay was immunoSEQ multiplex PCR. The profile shows 85,000 to 100,000 clones, approximately 90% of them singletons. This CDR3 is 14 amino acids long. V gave up 0 bases and J gave up 6 bases; unmatched junction bases: 1. Per germline, CDR1 MRHNA and CDR2 SNTAGT. The sample comprised peripheral blood mononuclear cells (PBMCs). V and J are TRBV6-4 and TRBJ2-1, with 8 bases aligning to TRBD2. This clonotype was obtained from a woman between 18 and 29 years old. The CDR3 nucleotides read TGTGCCAGCAGTGACTCCGGGACTAGCAATGAGCAGTTCTTC. Its translation: CASSDSGTSNEQFF.